The 9 T cell receptor beta chains reported below all come from one sample, sequenced in a study of naive CD8 T cells in extremely preterm neonates. General study results and limits: Relative to older groups, preterm infants had shorter, less trimmed CDR3s with fewer N additions.

Extremely preterm deliveries at roughly 22-28 weeks of gestation provided the preterm samples. Generated by immunoSEQ multiplex PCR, the TCRdb table keeps only in-frame clones and is missing some. Here the sample spans about 23,000 clones, around 88% being singletons. Their specific antigens are unknown. The specimen sequenced was naive CD8+ T cells from cord blood. Receptor source: a boy who was born preterm.

The gene calls are TRBV5-6 and TRBJ1-1; maybe TRBD1 (5 bases). The CDR3 sequence is 13 residues long. Trimming removed 4 bases at V and 10 bases at J, with 17 bases between. Germline CDR1 is SGHDT and CDR2 is YYEEEE. The CDR3 sequence: CASSNLKGVGAFF. The CDR3 nucleotides read TGTGCCAGCAGCAACCTTAAAGGGGTCGGAGCTTTCTTT.

The chain combines TRBV18 with TRBJ2-3; 8 nucleotides match TRBD2. CDR3 size: 13 residues. V trimming: 5 bases; J trimming: 2 bases; junction bases outside the gene matches: 0. CDR1 is KGHSH, CDR2 LQKENI, per germline. Written as DNA, the CDR3 is TGTGCCAGCTCAGGACTAGCCACAGATACGCAGTATTTT. Its translation: CASSGLATDTQYF.

This rearrangement joins TRBV11-2 to TRBJ1-2; no clear D. The germline gives CDR1 SGHAT, CDR2 FQNNGV. V was cut by 4 bases and J by 1 base, with 4 bases left in between. The CDR3 length is 12 residues. The CDR3 is CASSYNNYGYTF. The DNA for the CDR3 is TGTGCCAGCAGCTACAATAACTATGGCTACACCTTC.

The count of this clone is one. V is TRBV27 and J is TRBJ2-2; D possibly corresponds to TRBD1 (6 bases). Germline values: CDR1 MNHEY, CDR2 SMNVEV (reference sequence). Trimming shortened V by 0 bases and J by 4 bases, and 6 bases separated the two germline ends. This CDR3 has 14 amino acids. CDR3 sequence reads: CASSLSGGTGELFF. The CDR3 bases are TGTGCCAGCAGTTTATCAGGGGGCACCGGGGAGCTGTTTTTT.

The chain has TRBV19 and TRBJ1-5, with D tentatively TRBD1 (6 bases). Germline V CDR1 and CDR2: LNHDA, SQIVND (reference sequence). This CDR3 is built from 14 residues. Trimming pared 5 bases from V and 4 bases from J, leaving 12 bases between. This CDR3 is CASSFRGQNQPQHF. In nucleotides, the CDR3 is TGTGCCAGTAGTTTTAGGGGACAAAATCAGCCCCAGCATTTT.

The J gene is TRBJ2-7, the V gene TRBV6-5; 9 bases map to TRBD2. The J segment lost 3 bases and the V segment lost 4 bases, leaving 7 bases of the junction unmatched. The CDR3 is 15 amino acids. Germline loops: CDR1 MNHEY, CDR2 SVGAGI. CDR3 sequence (DNA): TGTGCCAGCAGTTTAAGCGGGGGGTTCCTCTACGAGCAGTACTTC. The encoded protein is CASSLSGGFLYEQYF.

This chain connects TRBV19 to TRBJ1-2, with 7 bases lining up with TRBD1. The CDR3 spans 13 residues. J gave up 4 bases and V 3 bases, and 2 bases lay outside the gene matches. Per germline, CDR1 LNHDA and CDR2 SQIVND (reference sequence). The CDR3 DNA reads as TGTGCCAGTAGTATTAGACAGGGCTATGGCTACACCTTC. This translates into CASSIRQGYGYTF. Filled out from reference TRBV19 and TRBJ1-2, the complete variable domain reads DGGITQSPKYLFRKEGQNVTLSCEQNLNHDAMYWYRQDPGQGLRLIYYSQIVNDFQKGDIAEGYSVSREKKESFPLTVTSAQKNPTAFYLCASSIRQGYGYTFGSGTRLTVV.

The V call is TRBV4-1, the J call TRBJ2-4, with 9 bases aligning to TRBD2. CDR3 length: 16 residues. The germline V gene encodes CDR1 MGHRA and CDR2 YSYEKL. V lost 0 bases and J lost 6; bases outside the gene matches: 6. The CDR3 DNA reads as TGCGCCAGCAGCCAAGATAGAGCGGGGGGCCCAAACATTCAGTACTTC. Translating it yields CASSQDRAGGPNIQYF.

The chain recombines TRBV7-2 with TRBJ2-5; TRBD1 agrees at 10 bases. In germline, CDR1 is SGHTA, CDR2 FQGNSA. The CDR3 length is 15 residues. J was trimmed by 3 bases and V by 1 base; bases with no gene match: 2. CDR3 region: CASSLEGQGEETQYF. CDR3 sequence (DNA): TGTGCCAGCAGCTTAGAAGGACAGGGGGAAGAGACCCAGTACTTC.